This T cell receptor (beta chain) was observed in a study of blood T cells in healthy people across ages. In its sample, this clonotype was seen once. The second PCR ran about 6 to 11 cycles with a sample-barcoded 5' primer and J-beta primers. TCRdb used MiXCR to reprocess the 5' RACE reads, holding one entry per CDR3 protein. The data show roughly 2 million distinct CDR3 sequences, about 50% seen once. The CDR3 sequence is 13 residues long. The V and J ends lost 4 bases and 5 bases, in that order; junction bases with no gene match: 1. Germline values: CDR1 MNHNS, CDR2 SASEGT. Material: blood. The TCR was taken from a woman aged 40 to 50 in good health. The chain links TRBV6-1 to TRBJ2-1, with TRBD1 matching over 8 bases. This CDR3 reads CASSARGHNEQFF. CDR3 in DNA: TGTGCCAGCAGTGCCAGGGGGCACAATGAGCAGTTCTTC.